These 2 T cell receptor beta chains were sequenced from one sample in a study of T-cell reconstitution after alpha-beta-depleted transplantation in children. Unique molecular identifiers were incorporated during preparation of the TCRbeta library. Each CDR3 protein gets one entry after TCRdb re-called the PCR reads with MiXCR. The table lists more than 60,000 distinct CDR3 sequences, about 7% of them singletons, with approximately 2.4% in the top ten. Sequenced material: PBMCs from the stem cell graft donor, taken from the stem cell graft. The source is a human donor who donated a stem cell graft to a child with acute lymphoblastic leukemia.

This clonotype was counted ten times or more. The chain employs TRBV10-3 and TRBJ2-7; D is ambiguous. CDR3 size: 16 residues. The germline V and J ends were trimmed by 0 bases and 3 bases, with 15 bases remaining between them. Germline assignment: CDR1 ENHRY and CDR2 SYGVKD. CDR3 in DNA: TGTGCCATCAGTGAGTCTAGGCAGGCGATGATCTACGAGCAGTACTTC. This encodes CAISESRQAMIYEQYF.

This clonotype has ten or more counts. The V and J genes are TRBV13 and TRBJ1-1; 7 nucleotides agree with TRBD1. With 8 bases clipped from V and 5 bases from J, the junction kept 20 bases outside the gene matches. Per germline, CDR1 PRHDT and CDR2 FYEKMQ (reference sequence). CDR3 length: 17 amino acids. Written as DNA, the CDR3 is TGTGCCAGCGCCTTCACCTCAAAGGGGGCTGGGGGGACTGAAGCTTTCTTT. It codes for CASAFTSKGAGGTEAFF.